One and the same sample provided the 22 T cell receptor beta chains below, sequenced in a study of shared clonotypes between healthy human individuals. Selected positively for CCR7 and CD45RO-negative, naive CD8 cells excluded terminally differentiated effector memory CD45RA+ cells. Generated by immunoSEQ multiplex PCR, the TCRdb table keeps only in-frame clones and is missing some. The sample has just over 2,000,000 clones, about 95% seen once; the top ten hold 1% to 1.3%. Sequencing was carried out using naive CD8+ T cells sorted from blood. The receptors here all came from a man between 18 and 29 years old in good health.

The V gene is TRBV6-1, the J gene TRBJ1-4; D uncertain. The CDR3 length is 13 residues. Trimming removed 6 bases from V and 8 bases from J, with 13 bases in between. CDR1 MNHNS and CDR2 SASEGT come from the germline V gene. The CDR3 protein is CASSFEVEEKLFF. CDR3 in DNA: TGTGCCAGCAGCTTTGAGGTAGAGGAAAAACTGTTTTTT.

This chain connects TRBV5-6 to TRBJ1-5; D uncertain. This CDR3 spans 19 amino acids. V was shortened by 4 bases and J by 4 bases, with 27 bases between the two germline ends. Germline CDR1 SGHDT, CDR2 YYEEEE. The chain's CDR3 is CASSRKPAMVNESNQPQHF. Written as DNA, the CDR3 is TGTGCCAGCAGCCGAAAACCCGCCATGGTCAACGAGTCGAATCAGCCCCAGCATTTT.

This sequence joins TRBV19 and TRBJ2-7, with D perhaps matching TRBD2 (6 bases). CDR3 size: 14 residues. V shed 3 bases and J shed 2 bases, with 11 bases lying between them. From germline, CDR1 is LNHDA and CDR2 SQIVND (reference sequence). The CDR3 bases are TGTGCCAGTAGTATGGCGTCGGGAGCCTACGAGCAGTACTTC. Translation gives CASSMASGAYEQYF.

The chain employs TRBV2 and TRBJ1-2, with TRBD1 as a possible D gene (5 bases). The V gene lost 9 bases and the J gene lost 7 bases, with 27 bases spanning the gap. The CDR3 runs to 16 residues. Germline V lookup: CDR1 SNHLY, CDR2 FYNNEI. CDR3 nucleotide sequence: TGTGCCAGTATAAGATCGGGGGAAGAGGTAACGGGTGGCTACACCTTC. It codes for CASIRSGEEVTGGYTF.

The chain uses TRBV28 and TRBJ2-5, with a tentative D call TRBD1 (5 bases). Trimming took 4 bases from V and 5 from J, leaving 17 bases between them. Germline V gene lookup returns CDR1 MDHEN and CDR2 SYDVKM. The CDR3 totals 15 residues. CDR3 residues: CASSSVTAPDETQYF. The DNA of the CDR3 is TGTGCCAGCAGTTCAGTGACAGCCCCGGATGAGACCCAGTACTTC.

CDR3 sequence: CASSEGTGTQETQYF. The CDR3 region has the DNA TGTGCCAGCAGTGAAGGGACAGGGACCCAAGAGACCCAGTACTTC. The chain employs TRBV6-1 and TRBJ2-5; 8 bases are a match to TRBD1. This CDR3 contains 15 residues. Trimming took 1 base from V and 1 from J; bases not matched to a gene: 2. Germline V gene data show CDR1 as MNHNS and CDR2 as SASEGT.

This chain uses TRBV13 with TRBJ1-1, with a weak D call TRBD1 (6 bases). The CDR3 is 13 amino acids. Trimming took 7 bases from V and 0 from J, leaving 9 bases between them. Germline loops: CDR1 PRHDT, CDR2 FYEKMQ (reference sequence). CDR3 sequence (DNA): TGTGCCAGCACGGACAGAGTGAACACTGAAGCTTTCTTT. Translating gives CASTDRVNTEAFF.

The CDR3 nucleotides are TGCGCCAGCAGCCCAGGGGGGAGTCGGTGGGAAAAACTGTTTTTT. This encodes CASSPGGSRWEKLFF. The chain employs TRBV4-3 and TRBJ1-4; 7 bases line up with TRBD1. With 4 bases clipped from V and 8 bases from J, the junction kept 10 bases outside the gene matches. The CDR3 consists of 15 residues. Germline CDR1 and CDR2: LGHNA and YSLEER.

The chain employs TRBV19 and TRBJ2-2; 7 bases align to TRBD1. The CDR3 length is 16 residues. The V and J ends lost 5 bases and 4 bases, in that order; junction bases with no gene match: 10. Germline values: CDR1 LNHDA, CDR2 SQIVND (reference sequence). DNA for the CDR3: TGTGCCAGTAGTTTAAAATGGACAGGCCCCACCGGGGAGCTGTTTTTT. The encoded protein is CASSLKWTGPTGELFF.

V is TRBV7-6 and J is TRBJ2-5, with 7 bases matching TRBD2. The CDR3 is 15 amino acids. The V gene end was trimmed by 1 base and the J gene end by 0 bases; junction bases not matched to a gene: 2. From germline, CDR1 is SGHVS and CDR2 FNYEAQ. The CDR3 sequence is CASSLELAYQETQYF. The CDR3 DNA follows: TGTGCCAGCAGCTTAGAACTAGCGTACCAAGAGACCCAGTACTTC.

The chain employs TRBV2 and TRBJ2-1; D gene uncertain. Trimming shortened V by 10 bases and J by 9 bases, and 22 bases separated the two germline ends. This CDR3 contains 14 residues. Germline V gene sequence: CDR1 SNHLY, CDR2 FYNNEI. CDR3 coding DNA: TGTGCCACCTCCGATCGGGTCCCTACTGGTGAGCAGTTCTTC. Its translation: CATSDRVPTGEQFF.

This clone has only one observation. Other nucleotide sequences in the sample specify the same CDR3. This rearrangement joins TRBV6-5 to TRBJ2-3; 9 bases fit TRBD2. The CDR3 has 14 residues. With 2 bases clipped from V and 6 bases from J, the junction kept 3 bases outside the gene matches. CDR1 is MNHEY, CDR2 SVGAGI, per germline. The CDR3 protein is CASSYGAGGDTQYF. In DNA, the CDR3 is TGTGCCAGCAGTTACGGGGCGGGAGGGGATACGCAGTATTTT.

V usage is TRBV30 and J usage is TRBJ1-4, with a weak D call TRBD1 (5 bases). CDR3 length: 17 residues. The germline V gene has CDR1 GTSNPN and CDR2 SVGIG (reference sequence). V was clipped by 0 bases and J by 5 bases, with 19 bases between them. The CDR3 loop is CAWSVRPIVGRNEKLFF. CDR3 in DNA: TGTGCCTGGAGTGTACGCCCCATCGTGGGGCGCAATGAAAAACTGTTTTTT.

The chain uses TRBV7-9 and TRBJ2-7; no clear D gene. The CDR3 has 14 amino acids. The germline V gene encodes CDR1 SEHNR and CDR2 FQNEAQ (reference sequence). V was clipped by 3 bases and J by 1 base, with 10 bases between them. The CDR3 bases are TGTGCCAGCAGCTTTGACACTGAGTCCTACGAGCAGTACTTC. Its translation is CASSFDTESYEQYF.

The CDR3 DNA reads TGCGCCAGCAGCCCCCTGGGGGTGGCCCCTACCGGGGAGCTGTTTTTT. Residues: CASSPLGVAPTGELFF. This chain links TRBV4-1 with TRBJ2-2; D is tentatively TRBD1 or TRBD2 (5 bases each). CDR1 and CDR2 (germline): MGHRA, YSYEKL. The V gene lost 4 bases and the J gene lost 5 bases, with 17 bases spanning the gap. The CDR3 consists of 16 residues.

This chain connects TRBV27 to TRBJ2-2; D may correspond to TRBD1 or TRBD2 (5 bases each). The CDR3 spans 13 residues. Germline values: CDR1 MNHEY, CDR2 SMNVEV (reference sequence). Trimming took 7 bases from V and 14 from J, leaving 20 bases between them. In nucleotides, the CDR3 is TGTGCCAGCACCTACCCGACCGGGACGAAACTGTTTTTT. Protein: CASTYPTGTKLFF.

The CDR3: CASIIQGSGNTIYF. The CDR3 DNA is TGTGCCAGCATTATACAGGGCTCTGGAAACACCATATATTTT. This chain connects TRBV2 to TRBJ1-3; the D gene is possibly TRBD1 (6 bases). Germline assignment: CDR1 SNHLY and CDR2 FYNNEI. V lost 7 bases and J lost 0, with 10 bases in between. The CDR3 length is 14 residues.

V usage is TRBV7-9 and J usage is TRBJ2-3; 8 nucleotides agree with TRBD1. The CDR3 is 17 amino acids. Germline CDR1 and CDR2: SEHNR and FQNEAQ (reference sequence). V lost 3 bases and J lost 2; bases outside the gene matches: 10. In DNA, the CDR3 is TGTGCCAGCAGCTTCGGATGGACAGGGACCCACACAGATACGCAGTATTTT. Protein sequence: CASSFGWTGTHTDTQYF.

As to this clone: Other DNA variants within this sample encode the same CDR3. The rearrangement joins TRBV11-2 to TRBJ2-7; D is ambiguous. Per germline, CDR1 SGHAT and CDR2 FQNNGV. Trimming cost V 5 bases and J 4 bases, with 9 bases left between them. The CDR3 consists of 12 residues. CDR3 residues: CASSPNSYEQYF. The CDR3 region has the DNA TGTGCCAGCAGCCCCAACAGTTACGAGCAGTACTTC.

The chain couples TRBV5-6 to TRBJ1-2; D not resolved. The germline V and J ends were trimmed by 5 bases and 2 bases, with 10 bases remaining between them. This CDR3 is built from 13 residues. The germline V gene has CDR1 SGHDT and CDR2 YYEEEE. The CDR3 DNA reads TGTGCCAGCAGTCAAGACCGGAACTATGGCTACACCTTC. This encodes CASSQDRNYGYTF.

V usage is TRBV28 and J usage is TRBJ1-4, with no clear D. This CDR3 has 13 residues. Germline V gives CDR1 MDHEN, CDR2 SYDVKM. Trimming pared 6 bases from V and 4 bases from J, leaving 9 bases between. CDR3 DNA sequence: TGTGCCAGCAGCCCCGGCCATAATGAAAAACTGTTTTTT. It yields the protein CASSPGHNEKLFF.

This rearrangement joins TRBV7-2 to TRBJ1-5, with TRBD1 as a possible D gene (5 bases). Germline loops: CDR1 SGHTA, CDR2 FQGNSA. V was clipped by 2 bases and J by 0 bases, with 20 bases between them. This CDR3 has 19 residues. CDR3 region: CASSLTGGNFGNSNQPQHF. The CDR3 nucleotides read TGTGCCAGCAGCTTAACGGGGGGAAACTTTGGGAATAGCAATCAGCCCCAGCATTTT. Full variable domain (remainder filled in from reference TRBV7-2 and TRBJ1-5): GAGVSQSPSNKVTEKGKDVELRCDPISGHTALYWYRQSLGQGLEFLIYFQGNSAPDKSGLPSDRFSAERTGGSVSTLTIQRTQQEDSAVYLCASSLTGGNFGNSNQPQHFGDGTRLSIL.